The 30 T cell receptor beta chains reported below all come from one sample, sequenced in a study of cytomegalovirus exposure and HLA in healthy donors. PCR employed 60 Vbeta and 13 Jbeta primers. Profiling relied on immunoSEQ multiplex PCR, and the TCRdb table lists in-frame clones only, not all of them. This table holds approximately 76,000 clones, around 80% found once. Sequencing was performed on PBMCs. These TCRs come from a man aged 25-45 years in good health and CMV-seronegative.

The chain uses TRBV7-9 and TRBJ1-6; possible D gene TRBD1, 6 bases. The CDR3 has 16 amino acids. The V gene lost 0 bases and the J gene lost 6 bases, with 12 bases spanning the gap. Per germline, CDR1 SEHNR and CDR2 FQNEAQ (reference sequence). CDR3 sequence: CASSLASGRGNSPLHF. For the CDR3, the DNA is TGTGCCAGCAGCTTAGCGAGCGGCAGGGGTAATTCACCCCTCCACTTT. Based on the CDR3 plus reference TRBV7-9 and TRBJ1-6, the full variable domain is DTGVSQNPRHKITKRGQNVTFRCDPISEHNRLYWYRQTLGQGPEFLTYFQNEAQLEKSRLLSDRFSAERPKGSFSTLEIQRTEQGDSAMYLCASSLASGRGNSPLHFGNGTRLTVT.

The V call is TRBV6-5, the J call TRBJ1-1; maybe TRBD1 (6 bases). CDR3 size: 15 residues. The germline V gene encodes CDR1 MNHEY and CDR2 SVGAGI. Between the trimmed V and J ends, which lost 5 bases and 2 bases, there was a span of 15 bases. CDR3 sequence reads: CASSLLTGKNTEAFF. CDR3 in DNA: TGTGCCAGCAGTCTCCTGACAGGTAAAAACACTGAAGCTTTCTTT.

The V gene is TRBV27, the J gene TRBJ2-7; perhaps TRBD1 as D (6 bases). Per germline, CDR1 MNHEY and CDR2 SMNVEV (reference sequence). The CDR3 is 11 residues long. V was cut by 10 bases and J by 2 bases, with 9 bases left in between. This CDR3 reads CATRQAYEQYF. CDR3 DNA sequence: TGTGCCACCCGACAGGCCTACGAGCAGTACTTC.

The chain has TRBV12-5 and TRBJ2-6; the match to TRBD1 covers 7 bases. Germline lookup yields CDR1 LGHNT and CDR2 FRNRAP. V trimming: 6 bases; J trimming: 0 bases; junction bases outside the gene matches: 11. The CDR3 sequence is 18 residues long. CDR3 DNA sequence: TGTGCTAGTGGCAATTTCCCGGGACAGAGCTCTGGGGCCAACGTCCTGACTTTC. Its translation is CASGNFPGQSSGANVLTF.

V is TRBV30 and J is TRBJ2-7; D uncertain. CDR1 GTSNPN and CDR2 SVGIG come from the germline V gene (reference sequence). Trimming pared 1 base from V and 6 bases from J, leaving 10 bases between. This CDR3 is built from 12 residues. The CDR3 nucleotides are TGTGCCTGGAGTGGCCCCCTGGCCGAGCAGTACTTC. It specifies CAWSGPLAEQYF.

This clone was counted only a few times. The chain employs TRBV9 and TRBJ2-2, with 9 bases aligning to TRBD2. J lost 7 bases, V lost 0 bases, and 7 bases had no gene match. In germline, CDR1 is SGDLS, CDR2 YYNGEE. This CDR3 has 16 amino acids. This chain's CDR3 is CASSVAPGGRDGELFF. The CDR3 DNA sequence: TGTGCCAGCAGCGTAGCCCCGGGCGGGAGGGACGGGGAGCTGTTTTTT.

This clone was detected many times. The CDR3 reads CAILTGTGSNEQFF. The CDR3 bases are TGTGCCATTTTAACCGGGACAGGGTCGAATGAGCAGTTCTTC. The chain couples TRBV10-3 to TRBJ2-1; 9 nucleotides agree with TRBD1. The germline CDR1 and CDR2 sequences are ENHRY and SYGVKD. V lost 9 bases and J lost 7; bases outside the gene matches: 10. This CDR3 spans 14 amino acids.

The chain joins TRBV7-2 to TRBJ1-2; no definite D call. Looked up from germline, CDR1 is SGHTA and CDR2 is FQGNSA. This CDR3 comprises 12 residues. The V gene lost 4 bases and the J gene lost 1 base, with 4 bases spanning the gap. The CDR3 DNA is TGTGCCAGCAGCTATCGTAACTATGGCTACACCTTC. Its translation is CASSYRNYGYTF.

On this clone: At one boundary the junction diverges from the germline segment, which might be a read error. The rearrangement uses TRBV11-1 and TRBJ1-6; 9 nucleotides line up with TRBD1. This CDR3 is 15 amino acids long. From germline, CDR1 is SGHAT and CDR2 FQDESV (reference sequence). CDR3 loop: CANSFRDRDNSPLHF. DNA for the CDR3: TGTGCCAACAGCTTCAGGGACAGGGATAATTCACCCCTCCACTTT.

This sequence joins TRBV30 and TRBJ1-1; D not certain. The germline CDR1 and CDR2 sequences are GTSNPN and SVGIG (reference sequence). V gave up 4 bases and J gave up 5 bases, with 5 bases separating them. This CDR3 is built from 10 residues. Here the CDR3 reads CAWKRTEAFF. As DNA, the CDR3 is TGTGCCTGGAAGCGTACTGAAGCTTTCTTT. Filled out from reference TRBV30 and TRBJ1-1, the complete variable domain reads SQTIHQWPATLVQPVGSPLSLECTVEGTSNPNLYWYRQAAGRGLQLLFYSVGIGQISSEVPQNLSASRPQDRQFILSSKKLLLSDSGFYLCAWKRTEAFFGQGTRLTVV.

V usage is TRBV9 and J usage is TRBJ2-7; perhaps TRBD2 as D (6 bases). V was clipped by 4 bases and J by 4 bases, with 15 bases between them. CDR3 length equals 14 residues. Per the germline V gene, CDR1 is SGDLS and CDR2 is YYNGEE. The CDR3 spells CASSPRSGGYEQYF. The DNA of the CDR3 is TGTGCCAGCAGCCCCCGATCCGGAGGGTACGAGCAGTACTTC.

The V gene is TRBV5-4, the J gene TRBJ1-1; TRBD1 might be the D (6 bases). The CDR3 has 14 residues. V gave up 2 bases and J gave up 5 bases, with 13 bases separating them. Germline CDR1 and CDR2: SGHNT and YYREEE (reference sequence). CDR3 residues: CASSLQGGGTEAFF. The CDR3, as DNA: TGTGCCAGCAGCTTACAGGGTGGCGGGACTGAAGCTTTCTTT.

The chain combines TRBV18 with TRBJ2-5, with D possibly matching TRBD2 (5 bases). Germline V gene sequence: CDR1 KGHSH, CDR2 LQKENI. V was clipped by 3 bases and J by 3 bases, with 11 bases between them. This CDR3 spans 14 amino acids. For the CDR3, the DNA is TGTGCCAGCTCACCGACGGGGTCGGAAGAGACCCAGTACTTC. This codes for CASSPTGSEETQYF.

The V call is TRBV7-2, the J call TRBJ2-7; 9 bases map to TRBD2. The V gene's germline CDR1 is SGHTA and CDR2 FQGNSA. With V trimmed by 4 bases and J by 0 bases, 4 bases remained unmatched. This CDR3 region has 15 residues. In nucleotides, the CDR3 is TGTGCCAGCAGCTGGACTAGCGCCCGCTCCTACGAGCAGTACTTC. Residues: CASSWTSARSYEQYF. The full variable domain, in which reference TRBV7-2 and TRBJ2-7 provide the parts outside the CDR3, is GAGVSQSPSNKVTEKGKDVELRCDPISGHTALYWYRQSLGQGLEFLIYFQGNSAPDKSGLPSDRFSAERTGGSVSTLTIQRTQQEDSAVYLCASSWTSARSYEQYFGPGTRLTVT.

The chain recombines TRBV4-1 with TRBJ2-1, with TRBD1 matching 12 bases. The V and J ends lost 4 bases and 1 base, in that order; junction bases with no gene match: 11. CDR3 size: 19 residues. From germline, CDR1 is MGHRA and CDR2 YSYEKL. The CDR3, as DNA: TGCGCCAGCAGCCTGTACCGGGACAGGGGGCGCGTTTCCTACAATGAGCAGTTCTTC. Translated: CASSLYRDRGRVSYNEQFF.

The V and J genes are TRBV27 and TRBJ2-1; weak D call: TRBD2 (6 bases). This CDR3 contains 15 residues. Germline CDR1 reads MNHEY; CDR2 reads SMNVEV (reference sequence). The V gene lost 6 bases and the J gene lost 7 bases, with 19 bases spanning the gap. For the CDR3, the DNA is TGTGCCAGCAGCCCCCTGGGAGGTAGCGAAAATGAGCAGTTCTTC. Translating it yields CASSPLGGSENEQFF.

This rearrangement joins TRBV18 to TRBJ1-5; TRBD1 might be the D (6 bases). V lost 4 bases, J lost 5 bases, and 15 bases lay in between. Germline V gene data show CDR1 as KGHSH and CDR2 as LQKENI. The CDR3 spans 15 residues. The CDR3 here is CASSLGTGSDQPQHF. CDR3 nucleotides: TGTGCCAGCTCACTCGGAACAGGGTCCGATCAGCCCCAGCATTTT.

The genes are TRBV7-9 and TRBJ1-1; weak D call: TRBD1 (5 bases). In germline, CDR1 is SEHNR, CDR2 FQNEAQ (reference sequence). The CDR3 consists of 16 residues. The ends were cut back, 5 bases at V and 3 bases at J, with 19 bases in the middle. Written as DNA, the CDR3 is TGTGCCAGCAGCCTACTCAGTGGCCGGGGGTACACTGAAGCTTTCTTT. It yields the protein CASSLLSGRGYTEAFF.

In the case of this clone: At one end the junction does not follow the germline gene, possibly because of a read error. The chain has TRBV30 and TRBJ2-1; 8 nucleotides align to TRBD2. Germline lookup yields CDR1 GTSNPN and CDR2 SVGIG (reference sequence). The CDR3 is 12 amino acids. The CDR3 reads CAWSVPGGRILF. DNA of the CDR3: TGTGCCTGGAGTGTACCCGGCGGGAGGATCCTCTTC. Using reference TRBV30 and TRBJ2-1 for the parts outside the CDR3, the full variable domain is SQTIHQWPATLVQPVGSPLSLECTVEGTSNPNLYWYRQAAGRGLQLLFYSVGIGQISSEVPQNLSASRPQDRQFILSSKKLLLSDSGFYLCAWSVPGGRILFGPGTRLTVL.

The chain uses TRBV27 and TRBJ2-1, with 9 bases aligning to TRBD2. V lost 1 base and J lost 8; bases outside the gene matches: 6. This CDR3 comprises 15 residues. The V gene's germline CDR1 is MNHEY and CDR2 SMNVEV (reference sequence). This CDR3 reads CASSLFSGSSDEQFF. CDR3 DNA: TGTGCCAGCAGTTTATTTAGCGGGAGTTCCGATGAGCAGTTCTTC.

The V and J genes are TRBV15 and TRBJ1-3, with 7 bases identical to TRBD1. Germline assignment: CDR1 LNHNV and CDR2 YYDKDF (reference sequence). This CDR3 is 15 amino acids long. J was trimmed by 0 bases and V by 3 bases; bases with no gene match: 2. The CDR3 is CATSSTGVSGNTIYF. DNA for the CDR3: TGTGCCACCAGCAGTACAGGGGTCTCTGGAAACACCATATATTTT.

This clone was seen once. The V call is TRBV19, the J call TRBJ2-3, with a tentative D call TRBD1 (5 bases). Germline V lookup: CDR1 LNHDA, CDR2 SQIVND (reference sequence). This CDR3 has 14 amino acids. Trimming took 11 bases from V and 1 from J, leaving 16 bases between them. CDR3 residues: CAQYGSQGTDTQYF. In nucleotides, the CDR3 is TGTGCCCAGTACGGTTCACAGGGCACAGATACGCAGTATTTT.

This chain's CDR3 is CASSQDRVYNEQFF. The CDR3 bases are TGCGCCAGCAGCCAAGATCGGGTGTACAATGAGCAGTTCTTC. This chain uses TRBV4-3 with TRBJ2-1; D gene ambiguous. Germline V gene data show CDR1 as LGHNA and CDR2 as YSLEER. The CDR3 sequence is 14 residues long. V gave up 0 bases and J gave up 4 bases, with 7 bases separating them.

This chain connects TRBV9 to TRBJ2-3, with 11 bases that match TRBD1. V was clipped by 0 bases and J by 7 bases; unmatched bases: 4. Germline values: CDR1 SGDLS, CDR2 YYNGEE. The CDR3 loop spans 15 amino acids. The chain's CDR3 is CASSVEGQGANTQYF. CDR3 sequence (DNA): TGTGCCAGCAGCGTAGAAGGACAGGGGGCAAATACGCAGTATTTT. The entire variable domain, with the rest obtained from reference TRBV9 and TRBJ2-3, is as follows: DSGVTQTPKHLITATGQRVTLRCSPRSGDLSVYWYQQSLDQGLQFLIQYYNGEERAKGNILERFSAQQFPDLHSELNLSSLELGDSALYFCASSVEGQGANTQYFGPGTRLTVL.

This clone occurred once. The chain uses TRBV7-2 and TRBJ2-3; D may be TRBD1 (5 bases). CDR3 length: 16 residues. V dropped 6 bases and J dropped 0 bases, with 16 bases sitting between them. Per the germline V gene, CDR1 is SGHTA and CDR2 is FQGNSA. CDR3 amino acids: CASSPGRVASTDTQYF. The CDR3 bases are TGTGCCAGCAGTCCGGGCAGGGTCGCCAGCACAGATACGCAGTATTTT.

This clone was found a few times. This sequence joins TRBV7-2 and TRBJ2-7; 8 bases fit TRBD1. The CDR3 length is 15 residues. V shed 5 bases, J shed 4 bases, and the junction held 10 bases outside the gene matches. From germline, CDR1 is SGHTA and CDR2 FQGNSA. CDR3 loop: CASSDNRRGLYEQYF. The CDR3 nucleotides read TGTGCCAGCAGCGACAATCGCAGGGGGCTGTACGAGCAGTACTTC.

This clone was detected only once. V and J are TRBV28 and TRBJ1-2, with 7 bases fitting TRBD1. Germline V lookup: CDR1 MDHEN, CDR2 SYDVKM. The V gene end was trimmed by 6 bases and the J gene end by 8 bases; junction bases not matched to a gene: 12. The CDR3 runs 14 residues. CDR3 DNA: TGTGCCAGCAGCCAGGGGGACGGCGTACGGGGCTACACCTTC. The encoded protein is CASSQGDGVRGYTF.

V gene TRBV29-1 combines with J gene TRBJ1-2; D possibly corresponds to TRBD1 (6 bases). CDR1 is SQVTM, CDR2 ANQGSEA, per germline. CDR3 length: 14 residues. V was trimmed by 7 bases and J by 2 bases, leaving 17 bases between them. The CDR3 region is CSASSEGGNYGYTF. DNA for the CDR3: TGCAGCGCTTCCTCCGAGGGGGGGAACTATGGCTACACCTTC.

The chain has TRBV10-3 and TRBJ1-1; 7 bases are a match to TRBD1. V lost 7 bases to trimming and J lost 2 bases; unmatched junction nucleotides: 4. This CDR3 has 13 residues. Germline V gene lookup returns CDR1 ENHRY and CDR2 SYGVKD. CDR3 sequence: CAITGTANTEAFF. The CDR3 DNA reads as TGTGCCATCACCGGGACAGCCAACACTGAAGCTTTCTTT.

The rearrangement joins TRBV7-2 to TRBJ1-3; tentatively, D is TRBD1 (6 bases). Trimming removed 4 bases from V and 2 bases from J, with 12 bases in between. Germline V gene lookup returns CDR1 SGHTA and CDR2 FQGNSA. The CDR3 loop spans 15 amino acids. The CDR3 region has the DNA TGTGCCAGCAGCTCCTACAGGGACGCTGGAAACACCATATATTTT. Its protein product is CASSSYRDAGNTIYF.